The subject of this entry is one T cell receptor (beta chain). These data originate in a study of monozygotic twins with inflammatory bowel disease. TCRdb re-analyzed the 5' RACE reads; it lists each CDR3 protein once, without DNA. The specimen's table records 350,000 to 400,000 distinct CDR3 sequences. CDR1 and CDR2 (germline): SGHTA, FQGNSA. This CDR3 region has 15 residues. The sequenced material came from blood. This clonotype was obtained from a human donor with ulcerative colitis or Crohn's disease, or a healthy co-twin of an affected twin (not recorded which). The chain carries TRBV7-2 and TRBJ2-1; TCRdb calls TRBD2, which cannot be checked without DNA. The CDR3: CASSYTSGGAREQFF.